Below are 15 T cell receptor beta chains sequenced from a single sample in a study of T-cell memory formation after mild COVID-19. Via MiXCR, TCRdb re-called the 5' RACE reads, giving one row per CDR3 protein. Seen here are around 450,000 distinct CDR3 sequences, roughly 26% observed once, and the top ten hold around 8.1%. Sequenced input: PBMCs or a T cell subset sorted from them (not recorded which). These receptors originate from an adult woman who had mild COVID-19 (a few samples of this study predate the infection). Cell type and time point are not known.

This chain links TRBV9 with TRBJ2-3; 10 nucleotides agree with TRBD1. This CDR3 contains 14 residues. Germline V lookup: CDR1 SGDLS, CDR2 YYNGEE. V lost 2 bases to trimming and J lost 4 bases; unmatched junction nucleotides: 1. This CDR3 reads CASSVGTGADTQYF. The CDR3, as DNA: TGTGCCAGCAGCGTTGGGACAGGGGCAGATACGCAGTATTTT.

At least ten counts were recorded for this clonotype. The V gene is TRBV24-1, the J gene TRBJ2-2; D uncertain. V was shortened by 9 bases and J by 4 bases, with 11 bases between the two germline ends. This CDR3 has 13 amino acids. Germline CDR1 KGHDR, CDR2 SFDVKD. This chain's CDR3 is CATGQASTGELFF. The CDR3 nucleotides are TGTGCCACCGGGCAGGCATCCACCGGGGAGCTGTTTTTT.

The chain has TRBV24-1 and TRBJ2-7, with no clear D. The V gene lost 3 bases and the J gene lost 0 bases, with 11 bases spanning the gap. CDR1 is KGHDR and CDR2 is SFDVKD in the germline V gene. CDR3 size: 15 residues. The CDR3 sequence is CATSDPLESSYEQYF. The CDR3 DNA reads TGTGCCACCAGTGATCCTCTAGAGAGCTCCTACGAGCAGTACTTC.

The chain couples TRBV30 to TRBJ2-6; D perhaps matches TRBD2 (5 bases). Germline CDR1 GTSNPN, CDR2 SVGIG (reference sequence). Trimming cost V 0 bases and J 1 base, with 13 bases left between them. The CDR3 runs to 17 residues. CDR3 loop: CAWSVERGRSGANVLTF. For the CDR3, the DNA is TGTGCCTGGAGTGTAGAAAGAGGGAGATCTGGGGCCAACGTCCTGACTTTC.

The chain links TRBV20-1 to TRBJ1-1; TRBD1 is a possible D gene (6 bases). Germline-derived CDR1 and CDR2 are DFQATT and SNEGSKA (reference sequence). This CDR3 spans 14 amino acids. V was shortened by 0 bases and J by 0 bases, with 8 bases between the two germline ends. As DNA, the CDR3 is TGCAGTGCTAGAGAACCAGGGGTGAACACTGAAGCTTTCTTT. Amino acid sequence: CSAREPGVNTEAFF.

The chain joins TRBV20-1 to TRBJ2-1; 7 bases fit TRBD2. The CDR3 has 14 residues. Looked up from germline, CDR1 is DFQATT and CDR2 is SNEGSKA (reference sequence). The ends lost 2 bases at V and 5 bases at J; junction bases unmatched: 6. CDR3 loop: CSARKSRGDNEQFF. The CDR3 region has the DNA TGCAGTGCTAGAAAATCTCGGGGGGACAATGAGCAGTTCTTC.

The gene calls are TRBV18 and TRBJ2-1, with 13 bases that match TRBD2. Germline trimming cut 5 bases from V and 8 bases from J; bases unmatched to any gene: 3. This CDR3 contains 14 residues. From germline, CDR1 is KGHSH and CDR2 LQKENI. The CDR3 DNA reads TGTGCCAGCTCAACTAGCGGGGGGGTTGATGAGCAGTTCTTC. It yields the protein CASSTSGGVDEQFF.

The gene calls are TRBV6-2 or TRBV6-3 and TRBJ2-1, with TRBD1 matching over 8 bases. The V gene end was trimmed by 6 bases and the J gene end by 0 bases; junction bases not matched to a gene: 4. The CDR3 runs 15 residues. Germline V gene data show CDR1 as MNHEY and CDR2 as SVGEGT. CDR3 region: CASRLTGGSYNEQFF. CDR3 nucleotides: TGTGCCAGCAGACTCACAGGGGGCTCCTACAATGAGCAGTTCTTC.

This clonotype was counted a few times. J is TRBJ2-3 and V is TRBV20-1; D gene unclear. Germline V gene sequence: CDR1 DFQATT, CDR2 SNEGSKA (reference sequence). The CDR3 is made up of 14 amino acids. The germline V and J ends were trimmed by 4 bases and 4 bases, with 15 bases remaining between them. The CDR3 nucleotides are TGCAGTGCTACTAAGCCTGCAGGCTCAGATACGCAGTATTTT. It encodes CSATKPAGSDTQYF.

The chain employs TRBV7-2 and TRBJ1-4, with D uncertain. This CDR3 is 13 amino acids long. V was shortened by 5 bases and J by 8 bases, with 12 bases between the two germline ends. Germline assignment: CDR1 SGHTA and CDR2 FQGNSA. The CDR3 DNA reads TGTGCCAGCAGCGCCCTTTTTAAGGAAAAACTGTTTTTT. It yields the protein CASSALFKEKLFF.

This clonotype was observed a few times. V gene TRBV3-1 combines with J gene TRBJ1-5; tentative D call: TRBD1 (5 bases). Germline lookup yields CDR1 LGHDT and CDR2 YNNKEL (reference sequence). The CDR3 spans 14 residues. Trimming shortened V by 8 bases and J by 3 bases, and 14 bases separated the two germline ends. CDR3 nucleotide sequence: TGTGCCAGCGGTAATACAGGCCTCAATCAGCCCCAGCATTTT. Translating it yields CASGNTGLNQPQHF.

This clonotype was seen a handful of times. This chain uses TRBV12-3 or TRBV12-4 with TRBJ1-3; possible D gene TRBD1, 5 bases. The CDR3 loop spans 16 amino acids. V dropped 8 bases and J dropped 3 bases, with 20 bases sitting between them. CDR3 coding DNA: TGTGCCAGCTCCGAAAGAGGCAGGGCACTTGGAAACACCATATATTTT. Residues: CASSERGRALGNTIYF.

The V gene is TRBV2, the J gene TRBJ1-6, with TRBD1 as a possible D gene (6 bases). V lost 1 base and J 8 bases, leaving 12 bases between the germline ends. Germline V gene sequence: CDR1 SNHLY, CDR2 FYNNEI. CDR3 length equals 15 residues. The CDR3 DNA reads TGTGCCAGCAGTGAAGGTACAGGGAGGGATTCACCCCTCCACTTT. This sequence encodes CASSEGTGRDSPLHF.

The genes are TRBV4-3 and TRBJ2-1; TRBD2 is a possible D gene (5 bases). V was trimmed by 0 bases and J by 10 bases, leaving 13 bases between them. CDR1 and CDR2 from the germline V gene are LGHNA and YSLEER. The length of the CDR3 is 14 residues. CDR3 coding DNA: TGCGCCAGCAGCCAAGATCAGGACGGAGGAGAGCAGTTCTTC. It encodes CASSQDQDGGEQFF.

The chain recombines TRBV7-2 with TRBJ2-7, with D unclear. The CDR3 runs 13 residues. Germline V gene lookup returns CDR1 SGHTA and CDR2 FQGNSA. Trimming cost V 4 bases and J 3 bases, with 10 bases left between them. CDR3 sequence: CASSSTIRYEQYF. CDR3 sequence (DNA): TGTGCCAGCAGCTCAACAATCCGCTACGAGCAGTACTTC.